This T cell receptor beta chain emerged from a study of human T cells and chemical hapten exposure (dated by TCRdb to about 2021). At the level of the whole study: For sensitization, 2% DPC in acetone was applied to a roughly 2 cm by roughly 2 cm area of upper inner arm skin. The mostly female patient cohort included alopecia areata with under or over 50% scalp involvement, alopecia totalis and alopecia universalis. About 30 alopecia patients provided blood for TCR sequencing at one to four time points (pre-sensitization, 2, 6 and 24 weeks). Patient blood was sampled pre-sensitization (week 0) and at 2, 6 and about 24 weeks after DPC sensitization. Throughout the study period of 20 to 25 weeks, patients also received therapeutic DPC doses to the scalp every week. Patch testing was done on the upper back using Finn chambers containing 0.01% DPC, and results were scored after 6 days according to International Contact Dermatitis Research Group standards. Peripheral blood TCR repertoire changes were tracked in vivo in alopecia patients during primary and secondary sensitization to the hapten diphenylcyclopropenone (DPC). Libraries were pooled for sequencing, and variation in per-sample TCR yields was attributed mainly to small differences in library volumes within the pool. Broad study findings and their caveats: The number of PT1 expanded TCRs positively correlated with patch test score, significant at thresholds 8, 16 and 32 but not 4. Significantly more large CDR3 similarity clusters were formed by expanded TCRs than by pre-sensitization or healthy control sets, consistent with antigen-driven responses. DPC sensitization did not change the number of TCRs with a frequency above 1 in 1000, and there was no evidence of changes in global repertoire structure. Repeated subsampling changed both the strength of the expansion versus patch-test correlation and the threshold at which that correlation became significant. All patients had alopecia, a presumed autoimmune disease, so their immune response might differ from that of healthy individuals.

With respect to this clonotype: It lacks a known antigen. No much larger clone is present one base from it, and per-base qualities are unavailable.

The sample's time point label is to be understood as: pre-sensitization, week 0. The treatment or condition label here, explained by the study, means: therapeutic diphenylcyclopropenone sensitization with weekly scalp DPC. At every patch-test visit, the blood draw took place before the patch test was put on. To be eligible, patients had to be aged 18 to 70, diagnosed with alopecia and judged suitable for DPC therapy, while pregnant patients were excluded. Total RNA was extracted from unfractionated whole blood collected in Tempus Blood RNA tubes. CDR1 and CDR2 are read off the germline V gene as MNHEY and SVGEGT. The V end gives up 3 bases and the J end 3 bases, leaving 10 bases in the junction not matched to a gene. CDR3 length: 18 amino acids, cysteine to phenylalanine. Only CDR3 DNA is held: 54 bases, read in frame from base 1. Library generation was performed with RACE. The sample was run on a NextSeq 500. During library preparation, unique molecular identifiers were attached to individual cDNA molecules so that TCRs could be counted in a quantitative, reproducible way. Each blood RNA sample was used to sequence both TCR alpha and TCR beta chains. The paper's processing steps were these. Samples had a median of 95,638 TCRs, with a range from about 23,224 to 750,000. The Decombinator software suite was used to annotate V, J and CDR3 in the TCR reads. For the PS versus PT1 abundance plots, all samples were subsampled to the same number of TCRs (28,000). Expanded TCRs were defined as absent before sensitization and observed at least eight times at the 2-week time point. The raw public data were reprocessed by TCRdb itself: fastp quality trimming at Q25, MiXCR clonotype calling, in-frame beta chains only. Here each entry gathers all rows of one CDR3 protein and keeps the most common genes and DNA. The V and J calls shown here were made by TCRdb, not taken from the authors' results. This sample holds 300,000 to 450,000 distinct CDR3 sequences; approximately 5.8% were observed only once. Around 8.6% of the sample belongs to the ten largest clones.

The receptor comes from a woman between 18 and 29 years old with alopecia areata. Some clones in this sample may be carry-over from other donors' samples. Source: whole blood, taken in connection with sensitization to the hapten diphenylcyclopropenone (DPC). Recombination joined TRBV6-2 or TRBV6-3 with TRBJ1-5; 11 bases in the middle match TRBD1. The CDR3 region reads CASSYPGQGGNNNQPQHF. The DNA sequence reads TGTGCCAGCAGTTATCCGGGACAGGGGGGAAATAACAATCAGCCCCAGCATTTT.